The T cell receptor (beta chain) described here comes from a study of response to subunit inactivated influenza vaccine. Whole-study findings and limits: Authors suggested each seasonal flu vaccination may recruit only limited numbers of new T cells.

As to this clonotype: Its antigen is not identified.

A single record per CDR3 protein comes from TCRdb applying MiXCR to the RT-PCR reads. The table has around 580,000 distinct CDR3 sequences, roughly 10% seen once. The sequencing used PBMCs from blood, collected on the day of vaccination. The sequence was collected from a man aged 45-60 years who received an inactivated influenza vaccine.

The CDR3 bases are TGTGCCAGTAGTATATTGGGGGACTACAATGAGCAGTTCTTC. Protein product: CASSILGDYNEQFF. V usage is TRBV19 and J usage is TRBJ2-1; TRBD1 or TRBD2 may be the D gene (5 bases each). The CDR3 totals 14 residues. Trimming cost V 2 bases and J 3 bases, with 8 bases left between them. CDR1 is LNHDA and CDR2 is SQIVND in the germline V gene (reference sequence). The full variable domain, completed using reference TRBV19 and TRBJ2-1, is DGGITQSPKYLFRKEGQNVTLSCEQNLNHDAMYWYRQDPGQGLRLIYYSQIVNDFQKGDIAEGYSVSREKKESFPLTVTSAQKNPTAFYLCASSILGDYNEQFFGPGTRLTVL.